Below are 23 T cell receptor beta chains sequenced from a single sample in a study of shared clonotypes between healthy human individuals. Using immunoSEQ multiplex PCR, the repertoire was profiled, and TCRdb retains in-frame clones only, with some absent. The top ten hold roughly 13% of the sample, which has about 450,000 clones, about 85% seen once. The sample comprised PBMCs. These receptors were collected from a woman in her forties in good health. Some clones in this sample may be carry-over from other donors' samples.

This chain links TRBV29-1 with TRBJ2-1; 8 nucleotides align to TRBD2. The trim removed 1 base at V and 12 bases at J, leaving 14 bases unmatched. The CDR3 spans 15 residues. Germline V gene sequence: CDR1 SQVTM, CDR2 ANQGSEA. Written as DNA, the CDR3 is TGCAGCGTTGAAGGACCGGGAGGGTTCGGAGGTGGGCAGTTCTTC. It codes for CSVEGPGGFGGGQFF.

This chain connects TRBV5-1 to TRBJ1-3; D not certain. The CDR3 totals 13 residues. Trimming removed 5 bases from V and 0 bases from J, with 6 bases in between. The germline CDR1 and CDR2 sequences are SGHRS and YFSETQ. CDR3 protein: CASRPFSGNTIYF. The CDR3 DNA is TGCGCCAGCAGGCCCTTCTCTGGAAACACCATATATTTT.

The chain couples TRBV5-1 to TRBJ1-1; 7 nucleotides match TRBD1. V was pared by 3 bases and J by 0 bases, with 5 bases of the junction left unmatched. The CDR3 consists of 15 residues. Germline values: CDR1 SGHRS, CDR2 YFSETQ. The chain's CDR3 is CASSSSTGMNTEAFF. CDR3 DNA sequence: TGCGCCAGCAGCTCCTCGACAGGGATGAACACTGAAGCTTTCTTT.

V gene TRBV7-2 combines with J gene TRBJ1-3; possible D gene TRBD1, 5 bases. The ends were cut back, 5 bases at V and 2 bases at J, with 7 bases in the middle. This CDR3 comprises 13 residues. Germline CDR1 SGHTA, CDR2 FQGNSA. In nucleotides, the CDR3 is TGTGCCAGCAGCCAGGGACCTGGAAACACCATATATTTT. It translates to CASSQGPGNTIYF. Variable domain in full (rest from reference TRBV7-2 and TRBJ1-3): GAGVSQSPSNKVTEKGKDVELRCDPISGHTALYWYRQSLGQGLEFLIYFQGNSAPDKSGLPSDRFSAERTGGSVSTLTIQRTQQEDSAVYLCASSQGPGNTIYFGEGSWLTVV.

This clone was counted between two and nine times. The chain uses TRBV14 and TRBJ2-1; D possibly uses TRBD1 or TRBD2 (6 bases each). Germline loops: CDR1 SGHDN, CDR2 FVKESK. V was pared by 0 bases and J by 4 bases, with 13 bases between. The CDR3 is made up of 16 amino acids. CDR3 coding DNA: TGTGCCAGCAGCCAAGATCGGGGGCAGATATACAATGAGCAGTTCTTC. It codes for CASSQDRGQIYNEQFF.

This clone was detected a few times. The rearrangement uses TRBV7-2 and TRBJ2-3; tentative D call: TRBD2 (6 bases). Looked up from germline, CDR1 is SGHTA and CDR2 is FQGNSA. The length of the CDR3 is 13 residues. Trimming cost V 5 bases and J 9 bases, with 15 bases left between them. CDR3 nucleotide sequence: TGTGCCAGCAGCCCGACTAGGTCGGGAACGCAGTATTTT. Its translation: CASSPTRSGTQYF.

This chain connects TRBV6-5 to TRBJ2-7, with D possibly being TRBD1 (8 bases). With 6 bases removed from V and 2 bases from J, the gap between germline ends came to 17 bases. The length of the CDR3 is 15 residues. Germline-derived CDR1 and CDR2 are MNHEY and SVGAGI. The CDR3 coding sequence is TGTGCCAGCAGCGGACAGGGAGGGGGTACCTACGAGCAGTACTTC. Amino acid sequence: CASSGQGGGTYEQYF.

The V and J genes are TRBV5-4 and TRBJ2-2; weak D call: TRBD1 (6 bases). V was clipped by 5 bases and J by 5 bases, with 19 bases between them. The CDR3 runs 16 residues. The germline gives CDR1 SGHNT, CDR2 YYREEE (reference sequence). The CDR3 loop reads CASSPPLQGQTGELFF. CDR3 DNA: TGTGCCAGCAGTCCCCCCCTCCAGGGGCAGACCGGGGAGCTGTTTTTT.

This rearrangement joins TRBV28 to TRBJ2-1; D gene ambiguous. The V gene's germline CDR1 is MDHEN and CDR2 SYDVKM. Trimming left V 3 bases short and J 6 bases short, with 6 bases between. CDR3 length: 12 amino acids. Here the CDR3 reads CASSFSGNEQFF. The DNA for the CDR3 is TGTGCCAGCAGTTTCAGTGGCAATGAGCAGTTCTTC.

This chain joins TRBV4-1 and TRBJ2-3; D gene unclear. Germline CDR1 reads MGHRA; CDR2 reads YSYEKL. The CDR3 length is 19 residues. V lost 0 bases, J lost 1 base, and 20 bases lay in between. Here the CDR3 reads CASSQDPVRTLPGTDTQYF. The CDR3 bases are TGCGCCAGCAGCCAAGATCCCGTCCGGACGCTCCCCGGCACAGATACGCAGTATTTT.

The CDR3 bases are TGCGCCAGCAGCCCGGGGGGGGCTCGGCACTACGAGCAGTACTTC. Its translation is CASSPGGARHYEQYF. The V call is TRBV5-1, the J call TRBJ2-7; 8 nucleotides match TRBD2. The CDR3 contains 15 residues. Germline V gives CDR1 SGHRS, CDR2 YFSETQ. With 4 bases clipped from V and 3 bases from J, the junction kept 9 bases outside the gene matches.

This clone was picked up a small number of times. The chain combines TRBV7-2 with TRBJ2-7; D is unresolved. The CDR3 length is 15 residues. The germline V and J ends were trimmed by 5 bases and 0 bases, with 14 bases remaining between them. Germline values: CDR1 SGHTA, CDR2 FQGNSA. The CDR3 region is CASSARYLHSYEQYF. CDR3 DNA: TGTGCCAGCAGCGCTAGATACTTGCACTCCTACGAGCAGTACTTC. Combining the CDR3 with reference TRBV7-2 and TRBJ2-7 gives the whole variable domain GAGVSQSPSNKVTEKGKDVELRCDPISGHTALYWYRQSLGQGLEFLIYFQGNSAPDKSGLPSDRFSAERTGGSVSTLTIQRTQQEDSAVYLCASSARYLHSYEQYFGPGTRLTVT.

The rearrangement joins TRBV19 to TRBJ2-7; 11 bases are a match to TRBD2. The germline V gene has CDR1 LNHDA and CDR2 SQIVND (reference sequence). The CDR3 totals 15 residues. Trimming took 4 bases from V and 2 from J; bases not matched to a gene: 4. DNA of the CDR3: TGTGCCAGTAGTAACGGACTAGCGGGTGCCTACGAGCAGTACTTC. Translation gives CASSNGLAGAYEQYF.

As regards this clone: A much larger clone lies a single base off, so this may be a read error. The same CDR3 can be traced to other DNA sequences in this sample. The J gene is TRBJ2-1, the V gene TRBV7-6; no clear D gene. Trimming pared 3 bases from V and 3 bases from J, leaving 3 bases between. The CDR3 extends over 12 amino acids. Germline V lookup: CDR1 SGHVS, CDR2 FNYEAQ. The CDR3 region has the DNA TGTGCCAGCAGCTTTAGCTACAATGAGCAGTTCTTC. Residues: CASSFSYNEQFF.

The chain employs TRBV7-2 and TRBJ2-5; D possibly corresponds to TRBD2 (5 bases). CDR1 SGHTA and CDR2 FQGNSA come from the germline V gene. The CDR3 has 15 residues. Trimming took 0 bases from V and 5 from J, leaving 13 bases between them. CDR3 residues: CASSLAPLEVETQYF. In DNA form, the CDR3 reads TGTGCCAGCAGCTTAGCCCCACTAGAGGTGGAGACCCAGTACTTC.

This clone was counted a few times. This chain joins TRBV5-6 and TRBJ2-1; 14 bases map to TRBD2. The V and J ends lost 0 bases and 9 bases, in that order; junction bases with no gene match: 2. Germline CDR1 is SGHDT and CDR2 is YYEEEE. The CDR3 covers 15 residues. CDR3 nucleotides: TGTGCCAGCAGCTTGGGACTAGCGGGAGGGGTTGAGCAGTTCTTC. The encoded protein is CASSLGLAGGVEQFF.

The rearrangement uses TRBV15 and TRBJ1-3; 9 bases map to TRBD1. The CDR3 is 16 amino acids. V trimming: 0 bases; J trimming: 3 bases; junction bases outside the gene matches: 3. Germline-derived CDR1 and CDR2 are LNHNV and YYDKDF (reference sequence). CDR3 loop: CATSRDRDRDGNTIYF. The CDR3 DNA follows: TGTGCCACCAGCAGAGATCGGGACAGGGATGGAAACACCATATATTTT.

The rearrangement joins TRBV4-3 to TRBJ2-1; maybe TRBD2 (6 bases). The germline V gene has CDR1 LGHNA and CDR2 YSLEER. The length of the CDR3 is 14 residues. V shed 4 bases and J shed 3 bases, with 10 bases lying between them. The CDR3 here is CASSLGGVYNEQFF. The CDR3 region has the DNA TGCGCCAGCAGCCTCGGAGGGGTCTACAATGAGCAGTTCTTC.

The V call is TRBV19, the J call TRBJ1-2; the match to TRBD1 covers 8 bases. The CDR3 spans 15 residues. CDR1 is LNHDA, CDR2 SQIVND, per germline (reference sequence). The trim removed 1 base at V and 4 bases at J, leaving 5 bases unmatched. CDR3 region: CASSIVADRAYGYTF. In DNA, the CDR3 is TGTGCCAGTAGTATAGTGGCGGACAGGGCCTATGGCTACACCTTC.

This sequence joins TRBV7-2 and TRBJ2-3; 7 nucleotides align to TRBD2. The CDR3 length is 14 residues. The germline gives CDR1 SGHTA, CDR2 FQGNSA. V lost 5 bases and J lost 5; bases outside the gene matches: 7. The CDR3 bases are TGTGCCAGCAGCACTGGACTAGGCCTAGATACGCAGTATTTT. Amino acid sequence: CASSTGLGLDTQYF.

The rearrangement links TRBV2 to TRBJ2-3; no firm D call. The length of the CDR3 is 12 residues. Trimming took off 6 bases at V and 4 bases at J, with 8 bases between the two ends. Germline V gene lookup returns CDR1 SNHLY and CDR2 FYNNEI. CDR3 region: CASRKGADTQYF. CDR3 coding DNA: TGTGCCAGCAGAAAAGGTGCAGATACGCAGTATTTT.

The chain carries TRBV5-1 and TRBJ2-5; TRBD2 agrees at 8 bases. The tail of the sequence fits TRBJ2-7 better, so the J call may be wrong. Germline CDR1 and CDR2: SGHRS and YFSETQ. The CDR3 spans 15 residues. The CDR3 coding sequence is TGCGCCAGCAGCTTGGGGCTAGCGGGTACCTACGAGCAGTACTTC. Its translation is CASSLGLAGTYEQYF.

This clone was picked up one time. The chain carries TRBV29-1 and TRBJ1-1; 7 nucleotides line up with TRBD1. The CDR3 consists of 12 residues. Germline trimming cut 1 base from V and 7 bases from J; bases unmatched to any gene: 3. Germline loops: CDR1 SQVTM, CDR2 ANQGSEA. The CDR3 spells CSVEGDRDEAFF. CDR3 nucleotide sequence: TGCAGCGTTGAAGGAGACAGGGATGAAGCTTTCTTT.